Shown below are 20 T cell receptor beta chains from a single sample sequenced in a study of T cells in Graves' hyperthyroidism and ophthalmopathy. Regions amplified from RNA transcripts were the TCR beta CDR3 regions. HTBI primers were employed in a first-round RT-PCR of the TCR CDR3. TCRdb re-analysed the multiplex PCR reads in MiXCR, keeping a single row per CDR3 protein. The data contain hundreds of thousands of distinct CDR3 sequences, about 14% of them singletons. Sequencing was done on a sample of blood. These receptors were obtained from a woman younger than 45 with Graves' hyperthyroidism that later progressed to Graves' ophthalmopathy.

The V and J genes are TRBV5-4 and TRBJ2-5, with 7 nucleotides matching TRBD2. Germline CDR1 SGHNT, CDR2 YYREEE (reference sequence). The CDR3 length is 17 residues. J was trimmed by 4 bases and V by 4 bases; bases with no gene match: 16. The CDR3 protein is CASSIAPELAGLETQYF. CDR3 nucleotides: TGTGCCAGCAGCATCGCGCCCGAGTTAGCGGGTCTAGAGACCCAGTACTTC.

This clonotype has at least ten counts. The chain has TRBV10-3 and TRBJ2-5; 9 bases fit TRBD2. Trimming cost V 8 bases and J 4 bases; bases outside gene matches: 8. Germline assignment: CDR1 ENHRY and CDR2 SYGVKD. The CDR3 is 14 residues long. CDR3 loop: CAISGTSNRETQYF. CDR3 coding DNA: TGTGCCATCTCCGGGACTAGCAACCGAGAGACCCAGTACTTC.

This chain connects TRBV4-1 to TRBJ2-7; 8 bases line up with TRBD1. Germline loops: CDR1 MGHRA, CDR2 YSYEKL. The CDR3 sequence is 16 residues long. V dropped 6 bases and J dropped 0; count of bases not matched to a gene: 10. CDR3 DNA sequence: TGCGCCAGCAGTCCGGCCGGGACAGGCCTCTCCTACGAGCAGTACTTC. Translated, it gives CASSPAGTGLSYEQYF.

Many counts were recorded for this clonotype. This sequence joins TRBV28 and TRBJ2-7; the D call may be TRBD1 or TRBD2 (5 bases each). CDR1 and CDR2 (germline): MDHEN, SYDVKM. V gave up 7 bases and J gave up 4 bases, with 14 bases separating them. The CDR3 consists of 13 residues. In DNA form, the CDR3 reads TGTGCCAGCACCGATCGGGGCGGGTACGAGCAGTACTTC. Its protein is CASTDRGGYEQYF.

Turning to this clonotype: A much larger clone differs from this one at a single base, so this may be a read error. This chain joins TRBV24-1 and TRBJ2-5, with 7 nucleotides matching TRBD1. CDR1 is KGHDR and CDR2 is SFDVKD in the germline V gene. This CDR3 is 15 amino acids long. Written as DNA, the CDR3 is TGTGCCGCCAGTGACCCACGGGACAGCCAAGAGACCCAGTACTTC. Protein: CAASDPRDSQETQYF.

This clonotype occurred a few times. The chain links TRBV6-2 or TRBV6-3 to TRBJ1-2; no clear D. This CDR3 is built from 14 residues. Germline V gene data show CDR1 as MNHEY and CDR2 as SVGEGT. V was shortened by 2 bases and J by 2 bases, with 9 bases between the two germline ends. CDR3 sequence: CASSYGSINYGYTF. Here the CDR3 DNA reads TGTGCCAGCAGTTACGGGTCGATAAACTATGGCTACACCTTC.

This clonotype was recorded many times. This chain links TRBV6-2 or TRBV6-3 with TRBJ2-7; D might be TRBD1 (5 bases). Trimming took off 7 bases at V and 1 base at J, with 20 bases between the two ends. Germline V gives CDR1 MNHEY, CDR2 SVGEGT. This CDR3 region has 16 residues. CDR3 DNA: TGTGCCAGCACCTTACGAATGGGGCTAGGGTCCTACGAGCAGTACTTC. Residues: CASTLRMGLGSYEQYF.

Ten or more counts support this clonotype. V is TRBV29-1 and J is TRBJ2-2, with 10 bases identical to TRBD1. Trimming took 7 bases from V and 3 from J; bases not matched to a gene: 2. CDR1 and CDR2 from the germline V gene are SQVTM and ANQGSEA. The CDR3 covers 13 residues. CDR3 protein: CSGGQGYTGELFF. The DNA of the CDR3 is TGCAGCGGGGGACAGGGGTACACCGGGGAGCTGTTTTTT.

The genes are TRBV20-1 and TRBJ2-2; D call uncertain. CDR1 DFQATT and CDR2 SNEGSKA come from the germline V gene (reference sequence). CDR3 length: 15 amino acids. V shed 1 base and J shed 0 bases, with 9 bases lying between them. The CDR3 DNA reads TGCAGTGCTAGAGGAGTGGTTTCGAACACCGGGGAGCTGTTTTTT. Translating it yields CSARGVVSNTGELFF.

A note on this clonotype: This sequence may be a read error, since a much larger clone differs from it by one base. The final CDR3 position lacks the conserved phenylalanine or tryptophan, pointing to a likely read error. J is TRBJ2-5 and V is TRBV7-2; D is ambiguous. The germline gives CDR1 SGHTA, CDR2 FQGNSA. This CDR3 contains 13 residues. V was shortened by 2 bases and J by 5 bases, with 9 bases between the two germline ends. This CDR3 reads CASSLMGLETQYL. CDR3 nucleotide sequence: TGTGCCAGCAGCTTAATGGGGTTGGAGACCCAGTACCTC.

This clonotype has ten or more counts. The chain joins TRBV5-1 to TRBJ2-1; 10 nucleotides agree with TRBD2. Germline values: CDR1 SGHRS, CDR2 YFSETQ. V lost 5 bases, J lost 6 bases, and 5 bases stayed unmatched. CDR3 size: 14 residues. The CDR3, as DNA: TGCGCCAGCAGGCTAGCGGGAGTAGTCAATGAGCAGTTCTTC. This sequence encodes CASRLAGVVNEQFF.

The chain recombines TRBV9 with TRBJ2-6, with no clear D. The CDR3 consists of 14 residues. CDR1 and CDR2 (germline): SGDLS, YYNGEE. Trimming took off 3 bases at V and 0 bases at J, with 4 bases between the two ends. CDR3 sequence (DNA): TGTGCCAGCAGCGGACACTCTGGGGCCAACGTCCTGACTTTC. Translating it yields CASSGHSGANVLTF.

The sample holds many counts of this clonotype. V usage is TRBV20-1 and J usage is TRBJ2-7; D uncertain. The germline V gene has CDR1 DFQATT and CDR2 SNEGSKA (reference sequence). The CDR3 has 13 amino acids. Trimming pared 3 bases from V and 4 bases from J, leaving 13 bases between. CDR3 in amino acids: CSASPLISYEQYF. In DNA form, the CDR3 reads TGCAGTGCTAGCCCCCTGATCTCTTACGAGCAGTACTTC.

This clonotype has a count of ten or more. The gene calls are TRBV27 and TRBJ1-1, with 7 positions matching TRBD1. Trimming at V came to 5 bases and at J to 1 base, leaving 10 bases not matched to a gene. Germline assignment: CDR1 MNHEY and CDR2 SMNVEV (reference sequence). The CDR3 has 16 amino acids. This chain's CDR3 is CASSPKPGTANTEAFF. The CDR3 coding sequence is TGTGCCAGCAGTCCAAAGCCCGGGACAGCGAACACTGAAGCTTTCTTT.

There are many counts of this clonotype. V gene TRBV28 combines with J gene TRBJ1-6, with D maybe TRBD1 (5 bases). The CDR3 consists of 15 residues. Germline V gives CDR1 MDHEN, CDR2 SYDVKM. V lost 5 bases and J lost 3, with 11 bases in between. The CDR3 spells CASSPPDSYNSPLHF. CDR3 DNA sequence: TGTGCCAGCAGTCCACCTGACAGCTATAATTCACCCCTCCACTTT.

A few counts support this clonotype. This chain connects TRBV20-1 to TRBJ1-1; D possibly corresponds to TRBD1 (5 bases). V shed 3 bases and J shed 3 bases, with 14 bases lying between them. CDR1 and CDR2 (germline): DFQATT, SNEGSKA (reference sequence). The CDR3 consists of 14 residues. The CDR3 here is CSASGGGWDTEAFF. In DNA, the CDR3 is TGCAGTGCTAGCGGGGGGGGATGGGACACTGAAGCTTTCTTT.

The chain joins TRBV6-1 to TRBJ2-1; 8 nucleotides align to TRBD2. The junction had 16 bases not matched to a gene; V was cut back by 6 bases and J by 6 bases. The CDR3 has 17 amino acids. The V gene's germline CDR1 is MNHNS and CDR2 SASEGT. CDR3 DNA sequence: TGTGCCAGCAGCCGGGCAGCGGGAGTTTTTTACGGCAATGAGCAGTTCTTC. Translation gives CASSRAAGVFYGNEQFF.

This sequence joins TRBV6-1 and TRBJ2-3, with D tentatively TRBD2 (5 bases). The CDR3 contains 14 residues. V lost 4 bases and J 1 base, leaving 9 bases between the germline ends. Germline V lookup: CDR1 MNHNS, CDR2 SASEGT. The CDR3 is CASSVAPCTDTQYF. The CDR3 DNA sequence: TGTGCCAGCAGTGTAGCGCCCTGCACAGATACGCAGTATTTT.

This clonotype was seen only a few times. This chain connects TRBV4-1 to TRBJ2-7; the D gene is possibly TRBD2 (5 bases). This CDR3 is built from 15 residues. Looked up from germline, CDR1 is MGHRA and CDR2 is YSYEKL. The V end was cut by 4 bases, the J end by 0 bases, with 13 bases between. This CDR3 reads CASSRLVGSSYEQYF. Written as DNA, the CDR3 is TGCGCCAGCAGCCGATTGGTGGGGAGCTCCTACGAGCAGTACTTC.

This clonotype was counted at least ten times. The chain combines TRBV4-3 with TRBJ1-4, with unresolved D. The CDR3 covers 15 residues. Trimming took off 3 bases at V and 0 bases at J, with 8 bases between the two ends. Germline V gene lookup returns CDR1 LGHNA and CDR2 YSLEER. CDR3 sequence (DNA): TGCGCCAGCAGCCAGCTAGATACAACTAATGAAAAACTGTTTTTT. This encodes CASSQLDTTNEKLFF.